One and the same sample provided the 19 T cell receptor beta chains below, sequenced in a study of shared clonotypes between healthy human individuals. Profiled with immunoSEQ multiplex PCR; TCRdb holds only in-frame clones, not every one. The data hold around 2,000,000 clones, with roughly 95% observed a single time. Sequencing input: naive CD4+ T cells sorted from blood. The subset here: CD45RA+ positively selected. Receptor source: a man younger than 30 in good health.

The chain links TRBV18 to TRBJ1-1; the D gene is possibly TRBD1 (5 bases). The V end was cut by 5 bases, the J end by 0 bases, with 13 bases between. The CDR3 has 15 amino acids. The V gene's germline CDR1 is KGHSH and CDR2 LQKENI. DNA of the CDR3: TGTGCCAGCTCATTCGAGGGGACCCTGAACACTGAAGCTTTCTTT. Protein product: CASSFEGTLNTEAFF.

V and J are TRBV27 and TRBJ2-7; D is uncertain. V was trimmed by 8 bases and J by 2 bases, leaving 13 bases between them. CDR3 length equals 13 residues. CDR1 and CDR2 (germline): MNHEY, SMNVEV (reference sequence). This CDR3 is CASSTSTPYEQYF. DNA for the CDR3: TGTGCCAGCTCGACTTCCACCCCCTACGAGCAGTACTTC.

This chain uses TRBV25-1 with TRBJ2-1, with 14 bases aligning to TRBD2. The germline V gene has CDR1 MGHDK and CDR2 SYGVNS. Germline trimming cut 8 bases from V and 4 bases from J; bases unmatched to any gene: 7. The length of the CDR3 is 16 residues. CDR3 DNA sequence: TGTGCCAGCGGGGGGACTAGCGGGAGAGGGTACAATGAGCAGTTCTTC. This translates into CASGGTSGRGYNEQFF. The variable domain in full, completed from reference TRBV25-1 and TRBJ2-1, reads EADIYQTPRYLVIGTGKKITLECSQTMGHDKMYWYQQDPGMELHLIHYSYGVNSTEKGDLSSESTVSRIRTEHFPLTLESARPSHTSQYLCASGGTSGRGYNEQFFGPGTRLTVL.

The chain carries TRBV6-5 and TRBJ1-2; 9 bases line up with TRBD1. The germline gives CDR1 MNHEY, CDR2 SVGAGI. CDR3 length equals 16 residues. V shed 0 bases, J shed 4 bases, and the junction held 6 bases outside the gene matches. DNA of the CDR3: TGTGCCAGCAGTTACTCAGGGACAGGGTCGGTCTATGGCTACACCTTC. It translates to CASSYSGTGSVYGYTF.

The rearrangement joins TRBV7-6 to TRBJ2-1, with 10 bases identical to TRBD2. This CDR3 region has 15 residues. Germline loops: CDR1 SGHVS, CDR2 FNYEAQ. The junction had 6 bases not matched to a gene; V was cut back by 3 bases and J by 7 bases. CDR3 DNA: TGTGCCAGCAGCTTGAGCCGAGCGGGGGGGAATGAGCAGTTCTTC. It codes for CASSLSRAGGNEQFF.

This sequence joins TRBV10-3 and TRBJ2-5, with 11 bases fitting TRBD2. V was pared by 4 bases and J by 5 bases, with 9 bases of the junction left unmatched. Looked up from germline, CDR1 is ENHRY and CDR2 is SYGVKD. This CDR3 spans 16 amino acids. The CDR3 DNA follows: TGTGCCATCAGTGGATTTAGCGGGGGGGCGTGGGAGACCCAGTACTTC. Translating it yields CAISGFSGGAWETQYF.

In this sample, this clone turned up once. The CDR3 DNA is TGTGCCAGCAGCACGGACAGGCTCTATGGCTACACCTTC. It specifies CASSTDRLYGYTF. The rearrangement uses TRBV2 and TRBJ1-2; 7 bases line up with TRBD1. This CDR3 spans 13 amino acids. Per the germline V gene, CDR1 is SNHLY and CDR2 is FYNNEI. V lost 6 bases, J lost 4 bases, and 5 bases stayed unmatched.

The chain combines TRBV25-1 with TRBJ1-2; TRBD1 is a possible D gene (5 bases). CDR3 length: 15 residues. V lost 7 bases to trimming and J lost 5 bases, with 20 bases between them. Per the germline V gene, CDR1 is MGHDK and CDR2 is SYGVNS. The CDR3 DNA reads as TGTGCCAGCATATCAAGCACGGACCAGGGATATGGCTACACCTTC. Protein sequence: CASISSTDQGYGYTF.

The V and J genes are TRBV13 and TRBJ2-1, with 7 bases fitting TRBD2. With V trimmed by 7 bases and J by 4 bases, 13 bases remained unmatched. There are 16 residues in the CDR3. The V gene's germline CDR1 is PRHDT and CDR2 FYEKMQ (reference sequence). CDR3 residues: CASTSKQAGSYNEQFF. The CDR3 DNA reads as TGTGCCAGCACAAGTAAGCAAGCGGGATCTTACAATGAGCAGTTCTTC.

This clone is a singleton in its sample. The chain is built from TRBV5-4 and TRBJ2-5; 9 nucleotides line up with TRBD2. The CDR3 covers 15 residues. Germline values: CDR1 SGHNT, CDR2 YYREEE (reference sequence). With V trimmed by 5 bases and J by 3 bases, 8 bases remained unmatched. The CDR3 DNA reads TGTGCCAGCAGTCGGAGCGGGGGGCCCGAAGAGACCCAGTACTTC. Its translation: CASSRSGGPEETQYF.

The chain joins TRBV27 to TRBJ2-3; D not resolved. CDR1 is MNHEY and CDR2 is SMNVEV in the germline V gene (reference sequence). The CDR3 sequence is 13 residues long. V was pared by 6 bases and J by 10 bases, with 17 bases between. This CDR3 reads CASRVTRGSPQYF. The DNA for the CDR3 is TGTGCCAGCAGAGTAACCCGTGGATCGCCGCAGTATTTT.

The CDR3 DNA follows: TGTGCCAGCAGTGAATATGGCGCGGGGAGGGACACCGGGGAGCTGTTTTTT. Residues: CASSEYGAGRDTGELFF. The chain carries TRBV25-1 and TRBJ2-2; 7 bases fit TRBD2. From germline, CDR1 is MGHDK and CDR2 SYGVNS. With 0 bases clipped from V and 3 bases from J, the junction kept 7 bases outside the gene matches. The CDR3 is made up of 17 amino acids.

V and J are TRBV25-1 and TRBJ1-6, with D unresolved. The V gene's germline CDR1 is MGHDK and CDR2 SYGVNS. The length of the CDR3 is 15 residues. The V end lost 3 bases, the J end lost 0 bases, and 6 bases lay between the germline ends. The CDR3 sequence is CASSETGSYNSPLHF. The CDR3 bases are TGTGCCAGCAGTGAGACCGGCTCCTATAATTCACCCCTCCACTTT. Full variable domain (rest looked up from reference TRBV25-1 and TRBJ1-6): EADIYQTPRYLVIGTGKKITLECSQTMGHDKMYWYQQDPGMELHLIHYSYGVNSTEKGDLSSESTVSRIRTEHFPLTLESARPSHTSQYLCASSETGSYNSPLHFGNGTRLTVT.

This chain joins TRBV2 and TRBJ2-1; TRBD1 matches at 8 bases. J was trimmed by 4 bases and V by 6 bases; bases with no gene match: 8. CDR3 length: 15 residues. The germline V gene encodes CDR1 SNHLY and CDR2 FYNNEI. The CDR3 sequence: CASSRTGTSYNEQFF. The CDR3 bases are TGTGCCAGCAGCAGGACAGGGACTTCGTACAATGAGCAGTTCTTC.

Regarding this clone: This CDR3 is also generated by other DNA sequences in the sample. This sequence joins TRBV5-1 and TRBJ2-1, with D unresolved. This CDR3 contains 11 residues. Germline loops: CDR1 SGHRS, CDR2 YFSETQ. Trimming shortened V by 2 bases and J by 5 bases, and 2 bases separated the two germline ends. CDR3 sequence (DNA): TGCGCCAGCAGCTTTCACAATGAGCAGTTCTTC. Encoded protein: CASSFHNEQFF.

This clone has just one count. The J gene is TRBJ2-1, the V gene TRBV11-2; tentative D call: TRBD1 (6 bases). Germline loops: CDR1 SGHAT, CDR2 FQNNGV. V was clipped by 5 bases and J by 0 bases, with 17 bases between them. This CDR3 is 17 amino acids long. The CDR3, as DNA: TGTGCCAGCAGCCTTAGATCGGCCAGGGGCTCCTACAATGAGCAGTTCTTC. It encodes CASSLRSARGSYNEQFF.

The J gene is TRBJ1-1, the V gene TRBV30; D call uncertain. The germline V and J ends were trimmed by 1 base and 1 base, with 10 bases remaining between them. Germline V gene data show CDR1 as GTSNPN and CDR2 as SVGIG (reference sequence). This CDR3 comprises 14 residues. The CDR3 loop reads CAWSGRLGNTEAFF. The DNA for the CDR3 is TGTGCCTGGAGTGGGAGACTGGGGAACACTGAAGCTTTCTTT.

The chain is built from TRBV7-2 and TRBJ2-2, with D tentatively TRBD2 (6 bases). Trimming took off 8 bases at V and 0 bases at J, with 7 bases between the two ends. Germline V gene sequence: CDR1 SGHTA, CDR2 FQGNSA. CDR3 length equals 13 residues. CDR3 residues: CASGLPNTGELFF. CDR3 coding DNA: TGTGCCAGCGGACTACCGAACACCGGGGAGCTGTTTTTT.

A note on this clone: The same CDR3 arises from other DNA sequences in this sample as well. The chain couples TRBV5-1 to TRBJ1-5, with no clear D. The germline gives CDR1 SGHRS, CDR2 YFSETQ. Trimming shortened V by 1 base and J by 0 bases, and 8 bases separated the two germline ends. The CDR3 totals 15 residues. The CDR3 protein is CASSLSGISNQPQHF. CDR3 in DNA: TGCGCCAGCAGCTTGTCAGGAATTAGCAATCAGCCCCAGCATTTT.